The rows below give T cell receptor beta chains drawn from one sample of a study of cytomegalovirus exposure and HLA in healthy donors. Sequencing used immunoSEQ multiplex PCR; TCRdb keeps in-frame clones, though not all of them. This sample yields approximately 120,000 clones, of which about three quarters are seen a single time; around 3.6% belongs to the top ten. Sequenced material: PBMCs. The source of these receptors is a man between 25 and 39 years old in good health and CMV-seronegative. Each CDR3 is given with its conserved first and last residue. The order of the fields is CDR3 DNA, CDR3 protein, J gene, D gene, clone size, CDR3 length, V gene. A D gene is named only where the DNA matches it firmly. Rows may omit the clone size; those that give it use once, few, many or a size class.

CDR3 DNA: TGTGCCAGCAGCCTAGAGGGGTGGACTGAAGCTTTCTTT
CDR3 protein: CASSLEGWTEAFF
J gene: TRBJ1-1
D gene: -
clone size: -
CDR3 length: 13
V gene: TRBV7-6

CDR3 DNA: TGTGCCAGCAGCTTAGAACGTTTTAGCCCCATTAACAACTATGAAAAACTGTTTTTT
CDR3 protein: CASSLERFSPINNYEKLFF
J gene: TRBJ1-4
D gene: -
clone size: -
CDR3 length: 19
V gene: TRBV7-9

CDR3 DNA: TGTGCCAGTAGGCGACAGGGGTGGAACACTGAAGCTTTCTTT
CDR3 protein: CASRRQGWNTEAFF
J gene: TRBJ1-1
D gene: TRBD1
clone size: few
CDR3 length: 14
V gene: TRBV19

CDR3 DNA: TGTGCCAGCGGACAGGGGGCGTACGAGCAGTACTTC
CDR3 protein: CASGQGAYEQYF
J gene: TRBJ2-7
D gene: TRBD1
clone size: -
CDR3 length: 12
V gene: TRBV7-9

CDR3 DNA: TGTGCCATCAGTGAGTCGGGCTCTAGCGGGGTCCTTCGGGATACGCAGTATTTT
CDR3 protein: CAISESGSSGVLRDTQYF
J gene: TRBJ2-3
D gene: TRBD2
clone size: -
CDR3 length: 18
V gene: TRBV10-3

CDR3 DNA: TGTGCCAGCAGCTACAGACTAGCGGGGGGACCCGACACCGGGGAGCTGTTTTTT
CDR3 protein: CASSYRLAGGPDTGELFF
J gene: TRBJ2-2
D gene: TRBD2
clone size: -
CDR3 length: 18
V gene: TRBV11-2

CDR3 DNA: TGTGCCTGGAGTGTAGCGGGGTTCACAGATACGCAGTATTTT
CDR3 protein: CAWSVAGFTDTQYF
J gene: TRBJ2-3
D gene: TRBD2
clone size: -
CDR3 length: 14
V gene: TRBV30

CDR3 DNA: TGTGCCTGGAGTGAAGGGCACAGGGGGACAGCCTACGAGCAGTACTTC
CDR3 protein: CAWSEGHRGTAYEQYF
J gene: TRBJ2-7
D gene: TRBD1
clone size: few
CDR3 length: 16
V gene: TRBV30

CDR3 DNA: TGTGCCAGCTCACCGCCCGCGACAGGGGGAATAGAAAAACTGTTTTTT
CDR3 protein: CASSPPATGGIEKLFF
J gene: TRBJ1-4
D gene: TRBD1
clone size: -
CDR3 length: 16
V gene: TRBV18

CDR3 DNA: TGTGCCAGCTCACCTCTAACCTCGCCCACAGATACGCAGTATTTT
CDR3 protein: CASSPLTSPTDTQYF
J gene: TRBJ2-3
D gene: -
clone size: -
CDR3 length: 15
V gene: TRBV18

CDR3 DNA: TGTGCCAGCAGTTTAATGGGACAGATGACCCTTGTTGCTGAGCAGTTCTTC
CDR3 protein: CASSLMGQMTLVAEQFF
J gene: TRBJ2-1
D gene: TRBD1
clone size: few
CDR3 length: 17
V gene: TRBV28

CDR3 DNA: TGTGCCAGCAGCCCATACACGAACACCGGGGAGCTGTTTTTT
CDR3 protein: CASSPYTNTGELFF
J gene: TRBJ2-2
D gene: -
clone size: -
CDR3 length: 14
V gene: TRBV5-4

CDR3 DNA: TGTGCCAGCAGTGCAACAGGGGGCACTGAGCAGTTCTTC
CDR3 protein: CASSATGGTEQFF
J gene: TRBJ2-1
D gene: TRBD1
clone size: -
CDR3 length: 13
V gene: TRBV6-4

CDR3 DNA: TGTGCCAGCAGTTTGGGGGGAAGACAGCCCCAGCATTTT
CDR3 protein: CASSLGGRQPQHF
J gene: TRBJ1-5
D gene: -
clone size: -
CDR3 length: 13
V gene: TRBV27

CDR3 DNA: TGTGCTAGTGGGGACAACTCGTTGGACCCCTACAATGAGCAGTTCTTC
CDR3 protein: CASGDNSLDPYNEQFF
J gene: TRBJ2-1
D gene: -
clone size: -
CDR3 length: 16
V gene: TRBV12-5

CDR3 DNA: TGTGCCAGCAGCTTCTCACCATACGACAGATCCACTGAAGCTTTCTTT
CDR3 protein: CASSFSPYDRSTEAFF
J gene: TRBJ1-1
D gene: -
clone size: -
CDR3 length: 16
V gene: TRBV5-4

CDR3 DNA: TGTGCCACCAGCCCTCGGAAGGGGGCCAGCGGCCTACGAGGGGAGCAGTACTTC
CDR3 protein: CATSPRKGASGLRGEQYF
J gene: TRBJ2-7
D gene: TRBD1
clone size: -
CDR3 length: 18
V gene: TRBV15

CDR3 DNA: TGTGCCAGCAGCTCCGGGACAGGGGGACGAGGCTACACCTTC
CDR3 protein: CASSSGTGGRGYTF
J gene: TRBJ1-2
D gene: TRBD1
clone size: -
CDR3 length: 14
V gene: TRBV7-9

CDR3 DNA: TGTGCCAGCAGTCCGATAAGGAGGGATGAAGCTTTCTTT
CDR3 protein: CASSPIRRDEAFF
J gene: TRBJ1-1
D gene: -
clone size: -
CDR3 length: 13
V gene: TRBV6-6

CDR3 DNA: TGTGCCAGCATGGGGACAGGGTGGATTGAGCAGTTCTTC
CDR3 protein: CASMGTGWIEQFF
J gene: TRBJ2-1
D gene: TRBD1
clone size: -
CDR3 length: 13
V gene: TRBV6-5

CDR3 DNA: TGTGCCAGCAGCGTAGACCTTGGGAGCCCCCTCTCCGAGCAGTACTTC
CDR3 protein: CASSVDLGSPLSEQYF
J gene: TRBJ2-7
D gene: -
clone size: few
CDR3 length: 16
V gene: TRBV9

CDR3 DNA: TGTGCCACCCAGTTTACGACTAGCGGGAGGGAACAAGAGACCCAGTACTTC
CDR3 protein: CATQFTTSGREQETQYF
J gene: TRBJ2-5
D gene: TRBD2
clone size: -
CDR3 length: 17
V gene: TRBV25-1

CDR3 DNA: TGTGCCTGGAGAGATAGGGGAGGCTTATATGGCTACACCTTC
CDR3 protein: CAWRDRGGLYGYTF
J gene: TRBJ1-2
D gene: -
clone size: few
CDR3 length: 14
V gene: TRBV30

CDR3 DNA: TGCGCCAGCAGCCAGGGGAGGGCGAGGGGATTGGCCAAAAACATTCAGTACTTC
CDR3 protein: CASSQGRARGLAKNIQYF
J gene: TRBJ2-4
D gene: TRBD2
clone size: -
CDR3 length: 18
V gene: TRBV4-1

CDR3 DNA: TGTGCCAGCAGCTTAAGGACGAGGGATGGCTACACCTTC
CDR3 protein: CASSLRTRDGYTF
J gene: TRBJ1-2
D gene: -
clone size: -
CDR3 length: 13
V gene: TRBV9

CDR3 DNA: TGTGCCAGCAGCTTAACACGGGGAGGCCAAGAGACCCAGTACTTC
CDR3 protein: CASSLTRGGQETQYF
J gene: TRBJ2-5
D gene: -
clone size: -
CDR3 length: 15
V gene: TRBV7-3

CDR3 DNA: TGTGCCAGAAGCTTCGACAGGGACGAGCAGTACTTC
CDR3 protein: CARSFDRDEQYF
J gene: TRBJ2-7
D gene: TRBD1
clone size: -
CDR3 length: 12
V gene: TRBV5-3

CDR3 DNA: TGTGCCTGGATCCGATACAGCTATGGCTACACCTTC
CDR3 protein: CAWIRYSYGYTF
J gene: TRBJ1-2
D gene: -
clone size: once
CDR3 length: 12
V gene: TRBV30

CDR3 DNA: TGTGCCAGCACCCGAGGGGGTAGCTCCTACAATGAGCAGTTCTTC
CDR3 protein: CASTRGGSSYNEQFF
J gene: TRBJ2-1
D gene: -
clone size: few
CDR3 length: 15
V gene: TRBV28

CDR3 DNA: TGTGCCAGCAGCAGGACAGGGATGAACACTGAAGCTTTCTTT
CDR3 protein: CASSRTGMNTEAFF
J gene: TRBJ1-1
D gene: TRBD1
clone size: few
CDR3 length: 14
V gene: TRBV6-1

CDR3 DNA: TGTGCCAGCAGCGTGGCGGGTAGCGGGACTAGCACAGATACGCAGTATTTT
CDR3 protein: CASSVAGSGTSTDTQYF
J gene: TRBJ2-3
D gene: TRBD2
clone size: -
CDR3 length: 17
V gene: TRBV9

CDR3 DNA: TGTGCCAGCATACTTGAGGGGAACACTGAAGCTTTCTTT
CDR3 protein: CASILEGNTEAFF
J gene: TRBJ1-1
D gene: -
clone size: -
CDR3 length: 13
V gene: TRBV2

CDR3 DNA: TGTGCCAGCAAAAGGACAGGGGCAAATGAAAAACTGTTTTTT
CDR3 protein: CASKRTGANEKLFF
J gene: TRBJ1-4
D gene: TRBD1
clone size: few
CDR3 length: 14
V gene: TRBV6-5

CDR3 DNA: TGTGCCAGCAGCCAAGATACGGGGAGAAGCACAGATACGCAGTATTTT
CDR3 protein: CASSQDTGRSTDTQYF
J gene: TRBJ2-3
D gene: -
clone size: -
CDR3 length: 16
V gene: TRBV14

CDR3 DNA: TGTGCCAGCAGCTTACGGAGGACGGGATTGAACACTGAAGCTTTCTTT
CDR3 protein: CASSLRRTGLNTEAFF
J gene: TRBJ1-1
D gene: -
clone size: -
CDR3 length: 16
V gene: TRBV7-3

CDR3 DNA: TGTGCCAGCAGCTTAGGCTGGGGGGGGGCCGAGCAGTACTTC
CDR3 protein: CASSLGWGGAEQYF
J gene: TRBJ2-7
D gene: -
clone size: -
CDR3 length: 14
V gene: TRBV7-2

CDR3 DNA: TGTGCCAGCATCCCCGGGGGCGGGAGGGCCTCCTATGGCTACACCTTC
CDR3 protein: CASIPGGGRASYGYTF
J gene: TRBJ1-2
D gene: -
clone size: few
CDR3 length: 16
V gene: TRBV28

CDR3 DNA: TGTGCCAGCAGAGTTCAGTCCTACGAGCAGTACTTC
CDR3 protein: CASRVQSYEQYF
J gene: TRBJ2-7
D gene: -
clone size: -
CDR3 length: 12
V gene: TRBV2

CDR3 DNA: TGTGCCAGCAGCTTGGGGGGACAGGTGTCTAACTATGGCTACACCTTC
CDR3 protein: CASSLGGQVSNYGYTF
J gene: TRBJ1-2
D gene: TRBD1
clone size: few
CDR3 length: 16
V gene: TRBV5-5

CDR3 DNA: TGTGCCAGCAGCTCCCGACAGGGGGGGACCTACGAGCAGTACTTC
CDR3 protein: CASSSRQGGTYEQYF
J gene: TRBJ2-7
D gene: TRBD1
clone size: -
CDR3 length: 15
V gene: TRBV28